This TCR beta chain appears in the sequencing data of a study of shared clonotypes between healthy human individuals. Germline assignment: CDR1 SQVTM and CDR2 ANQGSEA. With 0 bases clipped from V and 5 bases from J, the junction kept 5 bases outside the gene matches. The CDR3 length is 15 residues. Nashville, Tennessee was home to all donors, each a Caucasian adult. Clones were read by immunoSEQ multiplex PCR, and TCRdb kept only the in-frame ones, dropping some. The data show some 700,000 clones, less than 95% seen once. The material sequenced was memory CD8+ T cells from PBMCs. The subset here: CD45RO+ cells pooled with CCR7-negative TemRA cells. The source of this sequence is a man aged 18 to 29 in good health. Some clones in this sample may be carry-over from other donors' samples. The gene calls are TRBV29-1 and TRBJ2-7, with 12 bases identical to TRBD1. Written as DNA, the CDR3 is TGCAGCGTTGAAGAGAGGGACAGGGGGCTACACGAGCAGTACTTC. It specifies CSVEERDRGLHEQYF.